The 26 T cell receptor beta chains below were found in one sample sequenced in a study of T cell changes during pregnancy in multiple sclerosis. Some clones are missing from TCRdb's copy, which holds only in-frame ones; the method was immunoSEQ multiplex PCR. The top ten clones hold roughly a tenth of a sample with around 23,000 clones, roughly nine tenths of them seen once. Sequenced material: CD8+ T cells from peripheral blood mononuclear cells, taken in the third trimester of pregnancy. These receptors came from a female donor in good health, enrolled as a control in a pregnancy study.

Points on this clone: The junction differs from germline at one of its ends, possibly a read error. The J gene is TRBJ1-1, the V gene TRBV11-2; D is uncertain. Germline assignment: CDR1 SGHAT and CDR2 FQNNGV. The CDR3 extends over 12 amino acids. The CDR3 sequence is CASSLDLSARAF. The CDR3 DNA reads TGTGCCAGCAGCTTAGATTTAAGTGCGCGTGCCTTT.

The chain is built from TRBV5-6 and TRBJ2-1, with D perhaps TRBD2 (5 bases). The CDR3 is made up of 15 amino acids. V lost 2 bases, J lost 0 bases, and 9 bases lay in between. The V gene's germline CDR1 is SGHDT and CDR2 YYEEEE. The CDR3 spells CASSFKRVSYNEQFF. CDR3 bases: TGTGCCAGCAGCTTTAAGAGGGTCTCCTACAATGAGCAGTTCTTC. Together with reference TRBV5-6 and TRBJ2-1, the CDR3 gives the full variable domain: DAGVTQSPTHLIKTRGQQVTLRCSPKSGHDTVSWYQQALGQGPQFIFQYYEEEERQRGNFPDRFSGHQFPNYSSELNVNALLLGDSALYLCASSFKRVSYNEQFFGPGTRLTVL.

The CDR3 sequence is CASSSEWSSYNSPLHF. CDR3 in DNA: TGTGCCAGCAGCTCCGAGTGGAGCTCCTATAATTCACCCCTCCACTTT. The chain combines TRBV7-6 with TRBJ1-6, with D unresolved. Trimming took 4 bases from V and 0 from J, leaving 10 bases between them. There are 16 residues in the CDR3. Germline V gene lookup returns CDR1 SGHVS and CDR2 FNYEAQ.

The CDR3 loop is CASSLAGLAGGYNEQFF. CDR3 DNA sequence: TGTGCCAGCAGCTTAGCGGGACTAGCGGGAGGGTACAATGAGCAGTTCTTC. This sequence joins TRBV11-3 and TRBJ2-1; TRBD2 aligns across 16 bases. This CDR3 is 17 amino acids long. CDR1 is SGHNT and CDR2 is YENEEA in the germline V gene. After removal of 1 base from V and 4 bases from J, the junction contained 1 base not matched to a gene.

This rearrangement joins TRBV7-9 to TRBJ1-1; perhaps TRBD1 as D (5 bases). The CDR3 totals 16 residues. Germline V lookup: CDR1 SEHNR, CDR2 FQNEAQ (reference sequence). V lost 5 bases to trimming and J lost 4 bases, with 20 bases between them. This CDR3 is CASSRGVIRAFTEAFF. The CDR3 DNA reads TGTGCCAGCAGCCGGGGGGTTATCAGGGCGTTCACTGAAGCTTTCTTT.

J is TRBJ2-1 and V is TRBV11-1; TRBD2 is a possible D gene (5 bases). V was shortened by 5 bases and J by 4 bases, with 9 bases between the two germline ends. CDR3 size: 13 residues. Germline lookup yields CDR1 SGHAT and CDR2 FQDESV (reference sequence). In nucleotides, the CDR3 is TGTGCCAGCAGCCTCGGGGAATACAATGAGCAGTTCTTC. It translates to CASSLGEYNEQFF.

The rearrangement joins TRBV28 to TRBJ2-2; tentatively, D is TRBD1 (5 bases). The germline gives CDR1 MDHEN, CDR2 SYDVKM. The V end lost 2 bases, the J end lost 3 bases, and 7 bases lay between the germline ends. The CDR3 length is 14 residues. The CDR3 region has the DNA TGTGCCAGCAGTTTAGACAGCTACACCGGGGAGCTGTTTTTT. Amino acid sequence: CASSLDSYTGELFF.

This chain joins TRBV4-2 and TRBJ2-1, with 7 bases fitting TRBD2. The junction had 9 bases not matched to a gene; V was cut back by 6 bases and J by 4 bases. There are 15 residues in the CDR3. Germline V CDR1 and CDR2: LGHNA, YNFKEQ. CDR3 loop: CASRAGLAEYNEQFF. The CDR3, as DNA: TGTGCCAGCAGGGCAGGGCTAGCGGAATACAATGAGCAGTTCTTC.

The CDR3 here is CATSGGLVYEQYF. CDR3 coding DNA: TGTGCCACCAGCGGGGGACTCGTCTACGAGCAGTACTTC. V gene TRBV15 combines with J gene TRBJ2-7; the D gene is possibly TRBD2 (6 bases). Between the trimmed V and J ends, which lost 5 bases and 3 bases, there was a span of 11 bases. Germline values: CDR1 LNHNV, CDR2 YYDKDF (reference sequence). This CDR3 has 13 residues.

This clone appeared a single time. The rearrangement links TRBV14 to TRBJ1-1; D unclear. Looked up from germline, CDR1 is SGHDN and CDR2 is FVKESK. The CDR3 is 14 residues long. The ends were cut back, 3 bases at V and 1 base at J, with 9 bases in the middle. This chain's CDR3 is CASSQIEGNTEAFF. The CDR3 DNA is TGTGCCAGCAGCCAGATAGAGGGGAACACTGAAGCTTTCTTT.

The gene calls are TRBV5-1 and TRBJ2-3; 9 nucleotides align to TRBD2. Looked up from germline, CDR1 is SGHRS and CDR2 is YFSETQ. There are 16 residues in the CDR3. V lost 4 bases and J lost 5; bases outside the gene matches: 11. The CDR3 bases are TGCGCCAGCAGCCCCAACTATGCGGGAGGGCAAGATACGCAGTATTTT. This codes for CASSPNYAGGQDTQYF.

This clone was seen a few times. The chain is built from TRBV11-2 and TRBJ2-7; tentative D call: TRBD2 (5 bases). Trimming removed 0 bases at V and 1 base at J, with 13 bases between. The CDR3 sequence is 16 residues long. CDR1 is SGHAT and CDR2 is FQNNGV in the germline V gene. The CDR3 here is CASSLDLSGYSYEQYF. The CDR3 nucleotides read TGTGCCAGCAGCTTAGATCTGTCGGGATATTCCTACGAGCAGTACTTC.

The J gene is TRBJ2-3, the V gene TRBV6-4; 10 bases fit TRBD2. The CDR3 has 16 residues. CDR1 is MRHNA, CDR2 SNTAGT, per germline. V was pared by 0 bases and J by 0 bases, with 0 bases of the junction left unmatched. DNA for the CDR3: TGTGCCAGCAGTGACTCGACTAGCGGGAGCACAGATACGCAGTATTTT. The encoded protein is CASSDSTSGSTDTQYF.

The chain combines TRBV20-1 with TRBJ1-1; D ambiguous. Germline-derived CDR1 and CDR2 are DFQATT and SNEGSKA (reference sequence). The CDR3 contains 11 residues. V was trimmed by 5 bases and J by 6 bases, leaving 10 bases between them. The CDR3 protein is CSAPMGAEAFF. CDR3 DNA sequence: TGCAGTGCTCCGATGGGCGCTGAAGCTTTCTTT.

With respect to this clone: At one end the junction does not follow the germline gene, possibly because of a read error. J is TRBJ2-2 and V is TRBV7-7; D is possibly TRBD2 (6 bases). This CDR3 spans 18 amino acids. Germline loops: CDR1 SSHAT, CDR2 FNYEAQ (reference sequence). The CDR3 spells CASSRSVGAGRNTGELFF. As DNA, the CDR3 is TGTGCTAGCAGCCGAAGCGTTGGGGCGGGACGAAACACCGGGGAGCTGTTTTTT.

This clone was seen more than once but under ten times. Written as DNA, the CDR3 is TGTGCCAGCAGCTTAGGGTCAGGGCCGCCGGGGGCAGATACGCAGTATTTT. Residues: CASSLGSGPPGADTQYF. The rearrangement links TRBV7-6 to TRBJ2-3, with a tentative D call TRBD2 (6 bases). Germline V gene lookup returns CDR1 SGHVS and CDR2 FNYEAQ. The CDR3 consists of 17 residues. V was shortened by 1 base and J by 4 bases, with 18 bases between the two germline ends.

J is TRBJ2-7 and V is TRBV6-1, with 8 bases that match TRBD2. Trimming took 6 bases from V and 3 from J; bases not matched to a gene: 7. Per germline, CDR1 MNHNS and CDR2 SASEGT. The CDR3 totals 14 residues. The DNA for the CDR3 is TGTGCCAGCAGCCGCGTAGCGGGGAGCTACGAGCAGTACTTC. This sequence encodes CASSRVAGSYEQYF.

This chain links TRBV29-1 with TRBJ1-1; D remains unclear. The CDR3 consists of 15 residues. Germline-derived CDR1 and CDR2 are SQVTM and ANQGSEA. Trimming shortened V by 6 bases and J by 1 base, and 18 bases separated the two germline ends. The CDR3: CSVFKAQSANTEAFF. The DNA of the CDR3 is TGCAGCGTATTCAAAGCCCAGAGCGCGAACACTGAAGCTTTCTTT.

The sample holds a few counts of this clone. This chain uses TRBV19 with TRBJ2-7; 9 bases are a match to TRBD1. Germline V gives CDR1 LNHDA, CDR2 SQIVND (reference sequence). Germline trimming cut 4 bases from V and 3 bases from J; bases unmatched to any gene: 7. The CDR3 extends over 15 amino acids. CDR3 protein: CASSTGQGNYYEQYF. The DNA of the CDR3 is TGTGCCAGTAGTACGGGACAGGGAAACTACTACGAGCAGTACTTC.

The rearrangement joins TRBV28 to TRBJ2-5; TRBD2 agrees at 9 bases. In germline, CDR1 is MDHEN, CDR2 SYDVKM. The CDR3 consists of 17 residues. The junction had 13 bases not matched to a gene; V was cut back by 3 bases and J by 5 bases. Here the CDR3 reads CASSFLSSGGGFETQYF. CDR3 nucleotides: TGTGCCAGCAGTTTCCTAAGTAGCGGGGGAGGTTTCGAGACCCAGTACTTC. The complete variable domain, with remaining parts taken from reference TRBV28 and TRBJ2-5, reads DVKVTQSSRYLVKRTGEKVFLECVQDMDHENMFWYRQDPGLGLRLIYFSYDVKMKEKGDIPEGYSVSREKKERFSLILESASTNQTSMYLCASSFLSSGGGFETQYFGPGTRLLVL.

The chain has TRBV27 and TRBJ1-2; 9 bases agree with TRBD1. The CDR3 is 13 amino acids. V lost 6 bases and J lost 7; bases outside the gene matches: 6. From germline, CDR1 is MNHEY and CDR2 SMNVEV (reference sequence). The CDR3 is CASSPTGGIGYTF. CDR3 DNA sequence: TGTGCCAGCAGCCCAACAGGGGGCATTGGCTACACCTTC.

The chain is built from TRBV29-1 and TRBJ1-1; TRBD1 matches at 8 bases. The CDR3 length is 13 residues. The J segment lost 4 bases and the V segment lost 3 bases, leaving 4 bases of the junction unmatched. Germline CDR1 is SQVTM and CDR2 is ANQGSEA. CDR3 bases: TGCAGCGTTGATTACGACAGGGGCACTGAAGCTTTCTTT. Translated, it gives CSVDYDRGTEAFF.

The CDR3 sequence is CASSQDPSVGLGSETQYF. The CDR3 nucleotides read TGTGCCAGCAGCCAGGACCCCAGCGTAGGGTTGGGGAGTGAGACCCAGTACTTC. The chain couples TRBV7-2 to TRBJ2-5, with D perhaps matching TRBD2 (5 bases). This CDR3 has 18 amino acids. With 5 bases removed from V and 5 bases from J, the gap between germline ends came to 27 bases. The germline CDR1 and CDR2 sequences are SGHTA and FQGNSA.

J is TRBJ2-5 and V is TRBV7-9; a weak D match, TRBD1 (5 bases). This CDR3 is 11 amino acids long. Trimming left V 6 bases short and J 4 bases short, with 6 bases between. Germline V gives CDR1 SEHNR, CDR2 FQNEAQ (reference sequence). CDR3 DNA sequence: TGTGCCAGCAGAACAGGAGAGACCCAGTACTTC. Its protein product is CASRTGETQYF.

The V and J genes are TRBV7-3 and TRBJ1-1; D is perhaps TRBD1 (6 bases). There are 13 residues in the CDR3. The V gene lost 5 bases and the J gene lost 7 bases, with 14 bases spanning the gap. Germline loops: CDR1 SGHTA, CDR2 FQGTGA. CDR3 amino acids: CASSLQGGVEAFF. The CDR3 region has the DNA TGTGCCAGCAGCCTACAGGGTGGAGTTGAAGCTTTCTTT.

This clone occurred once. The chain recombines TRBV27 with TRBJ2-1; 7 nucleotides line up with TRBD1. The CDR3 is 14 amino acids. Trimming took 7 bases from V and 4 from J; bases not matched to a gene: 7. The germline V gene encodes CDR1 MNHEY and CDR2 SMNVEV (reference sequence). As DNA, the CDR3 is TGTGCCAGCAAGTACGGGACAGAATACAATGAGCAGTTCTTC. Its translation is CASKYGTEYNEQFF.